Below are 8 T cell receptor beta chains sequenced from a single sample in a study of blood T cell repertoires in COVID-19. Assay used: immunoSEQ multiplex PCR; TCRdb lists only in-frame clones, some missing. The data show over 150,000 clones, approximately 86% seen once. Sequenced material: peripheral blood. The receptors come from a man younger than 40 with acute or convalescent COVID-19.

The chain recombines TRBV14 with TRBJ2-1, with D perhaps TRBD1 (5 bases). From germline, CDR1 is SGHDN and CDR2 FVKESK. The CDR3 has 15 residues. The V and J ends lost 4 bases and 10 bases respectively, with 20 bases between them. The CDR3 DNA reads TGTGCCAGCAGCCGGATATGGGGCCCCGATATGGAGCAGTTCTTC. Translating it yields CASSRIWGPDMEQFF.

CDR3 protein: CASSLDSSNYGYTF. The CDR3, as DNA: TGCGCCAGCAGCTTGGACAGCTCGAACTATGGCTACACCTTC. This rearrangement joins TRBV5-1 to TRBJ1-2; D is uncertain. Germline V gene data show CDR1 as SGHRS and CDR2 as YFSETQ. The germline V and J ends were trimmed by 0 bases and 2 bases, with 8 bases remaining between them. The CDR3 is made up of 14 amino acids. The full variable domain, completed using reference TRBV5-1 and TRBJ1-2, is KAGVTQTPRYLIKTRGQQVTLSCSPISGHRSVSWYQQTPGQGLQFLFEYFSETQRNKGNFPGRFSGRQFSNSRSEMNVSTLELGDSALYLCASSLDSSNYGYTFGSGTRLTVV.

The chain employs TRBV29-1 and TRBJ1-1; D gene unclear. There are 14 residues in the CDR3. Trimming pared 4 bases from V and 3 bases from J, leaving 15 bases between. CDR1 is SQVTM, CDR2 ANQGSEA, per germline. The CDR3 DNA reads as TGCAGCGTTGTTCATCCGGGAGTACACACTGAAGCTTTCTTT. Protein: CSVVHPGVHTEAFF.

The J gene is TRBJ2-1, the V gene TRBV10-3, with a weak D call TRBD2 (6 bases). CDR1 is ENHRY, CDR2 SYGVKD, per germline. The ends were cut back, 6 bases at V and 1 base at J, with 13 bases in the middle. The CDR3 has 15 amino acids. The CDR3: CAISPTSGSYNEQFF. The CDR3 DNA sequence: TGTGCCATCAGCCCGACTAGTGGGTCCTACAATGAGCAGTTCTTC.

The genes are TRBV28 and TRBJ2-1; D remains ambiguous. This CDR3 spans 13 amino acids. In germline, CDR1 is MDHEN, CDR2 SYDVKM. The ends were cut back, 8 bases at V and 2 bases at J, with 10 bases in the middle. The CDR3: CASCRLAYNEQFF. The CDR3, as DNA: TGTGCCAGCTGCCGGCTAGCCTACAATGAGCAGTTCTTC.

The V gene is TRBV28, the J gene TRBJ2-2, with TRBD2 matching 14 bases. V lost 5 bases to trimming and J lost 11 bases; unmatched junction nucleotides: 4. This CDR3 is built from 14 residues. The V gene's germline CDR1 is MDHEN and CDR2 SYDVKM. CDR3 DNA: TGTGCCAGCAGTGTCGGGACTAGCGGGAGAGAGCTGTTTTTT. It is translated as CASSVGTSGRELFF.

In its sample, this clone was seen once. The chain has TRBV6-6 and TRBJ1-5; possibly TRBD1 for D (5 bases). V was clipped by 5 bases and J by 4 bases, with 12 bases between them. The CDR3 is 14 amino acids. Germline loops: CDR1 MNHNY, CDR2 SVGAGI (reference sequence). The CDR3 region is CASSRSQANQPQHF. The CDR3 nucleotides read TGTGCCAGCAGTCGATCACAGGCAAATCAGCCCCAGCATTTT.

This clone was seen just once. The chain has TRBV5-4 and TRBJ2-6; maybe TRBD2 (6 bases). This CDR3 has 16 amino acids. CDR1 SGHNT and CDR2 YYREEE come from the germline V gene (reference sequence). Trimming stripped 5 bases from V and 4 bases from J, with 16 bases between. The CDR3: CASSEGGALGANVLTF. DNA for the CDR3: TGTGCCAGCAGTGAGGGCGGGGCTCTGGGGGCCAACGTCCTGACTTTC.